Listed below are T cell receptor beta chains from one sample, sequenced in a study of cytomegalovirus exposure and HLA in healthy donors. This table comes from immunoSEQ multiplex PCR, and its TCRdb copy is limited to in-frame clones, with some not included. The sample includes approximately 89,000 clones, about 80% seen only once; the top ten take about 1.4%. Material: PBMCs. These receptors all stem from a male donor in good health and CMV-seronegative. Both conserved end residues are part of each CDR3.

TRBJ2-1	TRBV4-3	CASSQAGTTRATEQFF
TRBJ1-2	TRBV6-5	CASSNRDRVYGYTF
TRBJ1-5	TRBV12-5	CASGLEAGQPQHF
TRBJ2-4	TRBV7-2	CASSLGGGIKGGNIQYF
TRBJ1-1	TRBV19	CASSTGGQGQGEAFF
TRBJ1-2	TRBV4-3	CASSQSRTGAYGYTF
TRBJ1-2	TRBV18	CASSQDRSYGYTF
TRBJ2-3	TRBV10-1	CASSVGRDTQYF
TRBJ1-1	TRBV6-5	CASSLDFSNTEAFF
TRBJ2-7	TRBV7-2	CASSAWTGQDSYEQYF
TRBJ1-1	TRBV10-1	CASSESAGNTEAFF
TRBJ2-3	TRBV9	CASSVVDRSTDTQYF
TRBJ2-2	TRBV18	CASSLQGANTGELFF
TRBJ1-1	TRBV7-2	CASSIPLGGSSTEAFF
TRBJ1-2	TRBV7-9	CASSLGQGFGYTF
TRBJ1-1	TRBV19	CASSRQGAVNTEAFF
TRBJ1-1	TRBV11-3	CASSSTPTSWEAFF
TRBJ2-7	TRBV4-1	CASSHPTGLYEQYF
TRBJ1-2	TRBV2	CGSGENYGYTF
TRBJ1-1	TRBV4-3	CASSQEVRQAGAFF
TRBJ2-5	TRBV7-9	CASSFSVSTETQYF
TRBJ1-2	TRBV9	CASSVDPTGVYGYTF
TRBJ2-7	TRBV7-3	CASSRSDKEEQYF
TRBJ2-5	TRBV28	CASGGTEETQYF
TRBJ1-1	TRBV7-2	CASSPVGLMDTEAFF
TRBJ1-2	TRBV5-6	CASSLGDRAHGYTF
TRBJ2-5	TRBV5-1	CASSFTGVRETQYF
TRBJ2-5	TRBV5-1	CASSGGRGGQETQYF
TRBJ2-4	TRBV13	CASTQRGGKNIQYF
TRBJ2-3	TRBV9	CASSVGGTGGGGDTQYF
TRBJ1-2	TRBV2	CASSLVKQGINYGYTF
TRBJ1-2	TRBV7-2	CASSPTGGYGYTF
TRBJ2-7	TRBV7-2	CASSWLTSLSFEQYF
TRBJ1-5	TRBV6-6	CASSYSTVNQPQHF
TRBJ2-5	TRBV7-2	CASSLAEGGTQYF
TRBJ2-7	TRBV2	CASSEQRSYEQYF